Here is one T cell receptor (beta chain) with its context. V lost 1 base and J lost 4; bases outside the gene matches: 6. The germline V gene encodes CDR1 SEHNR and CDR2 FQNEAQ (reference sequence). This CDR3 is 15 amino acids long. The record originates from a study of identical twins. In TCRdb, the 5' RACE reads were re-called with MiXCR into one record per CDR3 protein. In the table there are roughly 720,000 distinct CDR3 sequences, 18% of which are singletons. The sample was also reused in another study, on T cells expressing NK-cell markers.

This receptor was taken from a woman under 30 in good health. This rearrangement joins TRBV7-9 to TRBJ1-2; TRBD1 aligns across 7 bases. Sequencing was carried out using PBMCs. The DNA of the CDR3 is TGTGCCAGCAGCTTAGTCGAGACAGGGTTCTATGGCTACACCTTC. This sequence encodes CASSLVETGFYGYTF.